Included here is one TCR beta chain sequence, with context. This record belongs to a study of T cells in Graves' hyperthyroidism and ophthalmopathy. The CDR3 contains 15 residues. Trimming left V 5 bases short and J 0 bases short, with 10 bases between. Germline V lookup: CDR1 KGHDR, CDR2 SFDVKD. Patients were excluded because of uncontrolled infection, other autoimmune disease, pregnancy or lactation. Researchers amplified the TCR beta CDR3 regions from RNA transcripts. Researchers ran a first-round RT-PCR on the TCR CDR3 using the HTBI primer set. TCRdb processed the multiplex PCR reads anew with MiXCR; each CDR3 protein has one entry. The table includes roughly 530,000 distinct CDR3 sequences, roughly 18% detected once.

What was sequenced was blood. This TCR was recovered from a woman aged 18-29 years with Graves' ophthalmopathy. V is TRBV24-1 and J is TRBJ1-5; D is uncertain. This CDR3 is CATSGSTYSNQPQHF. The CDR3 region has the DNA TGTGCCACCAGTGGGAGTACTTATAGCAATCAGCCCCAGCATTTT.